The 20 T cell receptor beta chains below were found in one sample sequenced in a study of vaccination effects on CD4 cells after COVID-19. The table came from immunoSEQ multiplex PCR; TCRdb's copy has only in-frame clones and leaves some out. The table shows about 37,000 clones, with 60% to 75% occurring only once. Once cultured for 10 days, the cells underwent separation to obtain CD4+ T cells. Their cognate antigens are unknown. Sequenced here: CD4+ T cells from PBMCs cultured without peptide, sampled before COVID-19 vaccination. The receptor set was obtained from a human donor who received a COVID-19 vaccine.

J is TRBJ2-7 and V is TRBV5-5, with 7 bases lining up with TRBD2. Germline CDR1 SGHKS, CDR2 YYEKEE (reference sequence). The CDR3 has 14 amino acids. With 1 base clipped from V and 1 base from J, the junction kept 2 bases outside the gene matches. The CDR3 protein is CASSLPRGSYEQYF. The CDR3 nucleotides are TGTGCCAGCAGCTTGCCGCGGGGGTCCTACGAGCAGTACTTC.

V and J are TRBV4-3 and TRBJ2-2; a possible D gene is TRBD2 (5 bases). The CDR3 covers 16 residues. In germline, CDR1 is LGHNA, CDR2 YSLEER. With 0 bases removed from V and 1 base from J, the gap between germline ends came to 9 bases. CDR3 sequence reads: CASSQEARGNTGELFF. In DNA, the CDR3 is TGCGCCAGCAGCCAAGAGGCCCGGGGGAACACCGGGGAGCTGTTTTTT.

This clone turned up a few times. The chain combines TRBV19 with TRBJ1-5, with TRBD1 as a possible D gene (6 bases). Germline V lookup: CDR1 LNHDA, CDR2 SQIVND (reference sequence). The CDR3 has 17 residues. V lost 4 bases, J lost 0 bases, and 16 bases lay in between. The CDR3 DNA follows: TGTGCCAGTAGTAGGGCGACAGGAACTTATAGCAATCAGCCCCAGCATTTT. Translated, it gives CASSRATGTYSNQPQHF.

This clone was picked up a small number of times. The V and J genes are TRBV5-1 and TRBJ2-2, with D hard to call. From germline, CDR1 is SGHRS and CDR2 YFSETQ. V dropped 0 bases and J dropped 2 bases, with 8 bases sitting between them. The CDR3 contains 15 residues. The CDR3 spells CASSLEVQNTGELFF. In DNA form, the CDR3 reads TGCGCCAGCAGCTTGGAAGTCCAAAACACCGGGGAGCTGTTTTTT.

This chain's CDR3 is CASSLVASGGHEQYF. The DNA of the CDR3 is TGCGCCAGCAGCTTGGTGGCGAGCGGGGGCCACGAGCAGTACTTC. V usage is TRBV5-1 and J usage is TRBJ2-7; 8 bases agree with TRBD2. Per germline, CDR1 SGHRS and CDR2 YFSETQ. The length of the CDR3 is 15 residues. J gave up 5 bases and V 0 bases, and 7 bases lay outside the gene matches.

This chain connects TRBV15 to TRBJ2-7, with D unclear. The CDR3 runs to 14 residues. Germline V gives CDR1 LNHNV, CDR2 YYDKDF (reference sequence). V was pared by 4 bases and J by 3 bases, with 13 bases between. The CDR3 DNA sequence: TGTGCCACCAGCATAAGGGCAGCGTACTACGAGCAGTACTTC. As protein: CATSIRAAYYEQYF.

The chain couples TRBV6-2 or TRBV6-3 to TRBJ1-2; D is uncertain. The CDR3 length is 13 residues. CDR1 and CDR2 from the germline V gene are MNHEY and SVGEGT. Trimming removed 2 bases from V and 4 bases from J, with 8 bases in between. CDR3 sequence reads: CASSYDQSYGYTF. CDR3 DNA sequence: TGTGCCAGCAGTTACGATCAGAGCTATGGCTACACCTTC.

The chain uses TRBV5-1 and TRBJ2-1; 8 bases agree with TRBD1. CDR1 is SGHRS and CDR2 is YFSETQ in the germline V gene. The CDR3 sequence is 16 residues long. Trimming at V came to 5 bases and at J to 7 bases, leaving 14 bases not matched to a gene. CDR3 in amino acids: CASRVDPGGAWNEQFF. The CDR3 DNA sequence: TGCGCCAGCAGAGTTGATCCAGGGGGCGCCTGGAATGAGCAGTTCTTC.

The CDR3 here is CASSSGPGQGAQEQYF. The CDR3 bases are TGTGCCAGCAGCTCGGGACCGGGACAGGGGGCGCAGGAGCAGTACTTC. J is TRBJ2-7 and V is TRBV5-4, with TRBD1 identical over 12 bases. Trimming cost V 3 bases and J 7 bases; bases outside gene matches: 11. The CDR3 runs 16 residues. CDR1 is SGHNT and CDR2 is YYREEE in the germline V gene (reference sequence).

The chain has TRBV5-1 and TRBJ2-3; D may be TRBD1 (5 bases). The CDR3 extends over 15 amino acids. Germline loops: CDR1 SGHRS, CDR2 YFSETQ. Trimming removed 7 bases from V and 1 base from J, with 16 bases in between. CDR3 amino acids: CASGVGAPGTDTQYF. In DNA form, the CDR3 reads TGCGCCAGCGGGGTTGGGGCGCCCGGCACAGATACGCAGTATTTT.

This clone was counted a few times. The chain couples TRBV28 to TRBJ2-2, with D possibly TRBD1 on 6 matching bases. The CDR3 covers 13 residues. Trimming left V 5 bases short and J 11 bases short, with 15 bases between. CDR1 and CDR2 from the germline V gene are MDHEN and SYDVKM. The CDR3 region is CASSGGLAAELFF. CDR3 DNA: TGTGCCAGCAGTGGGGGCTTAGCTGCAGAGCTGTTTTTT.

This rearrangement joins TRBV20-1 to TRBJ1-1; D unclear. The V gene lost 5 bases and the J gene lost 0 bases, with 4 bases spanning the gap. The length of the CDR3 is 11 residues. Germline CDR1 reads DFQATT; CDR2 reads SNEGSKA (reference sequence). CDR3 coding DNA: TGCAGTGCTTACTTGAACACTGAAGCTTTCTTT. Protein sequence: CSAYLNTEAFF.

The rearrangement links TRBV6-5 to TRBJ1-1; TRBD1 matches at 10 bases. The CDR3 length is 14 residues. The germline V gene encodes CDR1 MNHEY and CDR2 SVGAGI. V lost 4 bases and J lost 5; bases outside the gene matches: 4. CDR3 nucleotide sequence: TGTGCCAGCAGTTTGATGGGACAGGGGACTGAAGCTTTCTTT. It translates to CASSLMGQGTEAFF.

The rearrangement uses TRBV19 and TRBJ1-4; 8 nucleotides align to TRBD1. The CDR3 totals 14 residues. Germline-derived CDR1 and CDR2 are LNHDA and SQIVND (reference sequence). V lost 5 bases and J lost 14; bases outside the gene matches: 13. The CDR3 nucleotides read TGTGCCAGTAGTCCCGGGACAGGACCCGGTTTGCTGTTTTTT. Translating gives CASSPGTGPGLLFF.

DNA for the CDR3: TGTGCCAGCAGGAACCCCGCCTACGAGCAGTACTTC. Translating gives CASRNPAYEQYF. The chain uses TRBV2 and TRBJ2-7; D remains unclear. CDR1 SNHLY and CDR2 FYNNEI come from the germline V gene. The V end lost 6 bases, the J end lost 2 bases, and 8 bases lay between the germline ends. CDR3 length equals 12 residues.

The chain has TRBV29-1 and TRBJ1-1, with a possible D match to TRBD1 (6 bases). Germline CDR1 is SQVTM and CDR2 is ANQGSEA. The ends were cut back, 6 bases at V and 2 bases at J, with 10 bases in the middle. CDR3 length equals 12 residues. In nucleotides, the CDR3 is TGCAGCGTAATACAGGGAAACACTGAAGCTTTCTTT. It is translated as CSVIQGNTEAFF. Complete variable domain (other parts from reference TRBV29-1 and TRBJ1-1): SAVISQKPSRDICQRGTSLTIQCQVDSQVTMMFWYRQQPGQSLTLIATANQGSEATYESGFVIDKFPISRPNLTFSTLTVSNMSPEDSSIYLCSVIQGNTEAFFGQGTRLTVV.

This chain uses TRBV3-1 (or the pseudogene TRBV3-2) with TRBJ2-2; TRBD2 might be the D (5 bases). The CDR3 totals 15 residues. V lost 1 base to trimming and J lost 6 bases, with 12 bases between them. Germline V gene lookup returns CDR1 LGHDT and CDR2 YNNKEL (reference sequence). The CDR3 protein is CASSQGGGGPGELFF. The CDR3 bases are TGTGCCAGCAGCCAAGGAGGCGGCGGGCCCGGGGAGCTGTTTTTT.

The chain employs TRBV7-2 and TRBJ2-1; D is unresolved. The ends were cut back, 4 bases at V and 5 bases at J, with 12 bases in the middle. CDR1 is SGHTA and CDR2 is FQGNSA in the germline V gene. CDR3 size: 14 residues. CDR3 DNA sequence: TGTGCCAGCAGCTCCCCAGGCCATCACAATGAGCAGTTCTTC. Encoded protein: CASSSPGHHNEQFF.

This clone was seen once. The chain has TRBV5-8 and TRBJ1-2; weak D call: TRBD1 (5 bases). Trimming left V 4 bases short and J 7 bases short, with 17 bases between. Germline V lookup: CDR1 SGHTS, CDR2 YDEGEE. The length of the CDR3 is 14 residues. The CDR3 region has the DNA TGTGCCAGCAGCAGGGAGATAACAGGCGGTGGCTACACCTTC. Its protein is CASSREITGGGYTF.

CDR3 coding DNA: TGCGCCAGCACTTACTCCGGGACAGGGATCAATAACTATGGCTACACCTTC. This sequence encodes CASTYSGTGINNYGYTF. The V gene is TRBV5-1, the J gene TRBJ1-2, with 9 bases lining up with TRBD1. Trimming removed 6 bases from V and 1 base from J; junction bases left unmatched: 13. CDR1 is SGHRS, CDR2 YFSETQ, per germline. The CDR3 is 17 residues long.